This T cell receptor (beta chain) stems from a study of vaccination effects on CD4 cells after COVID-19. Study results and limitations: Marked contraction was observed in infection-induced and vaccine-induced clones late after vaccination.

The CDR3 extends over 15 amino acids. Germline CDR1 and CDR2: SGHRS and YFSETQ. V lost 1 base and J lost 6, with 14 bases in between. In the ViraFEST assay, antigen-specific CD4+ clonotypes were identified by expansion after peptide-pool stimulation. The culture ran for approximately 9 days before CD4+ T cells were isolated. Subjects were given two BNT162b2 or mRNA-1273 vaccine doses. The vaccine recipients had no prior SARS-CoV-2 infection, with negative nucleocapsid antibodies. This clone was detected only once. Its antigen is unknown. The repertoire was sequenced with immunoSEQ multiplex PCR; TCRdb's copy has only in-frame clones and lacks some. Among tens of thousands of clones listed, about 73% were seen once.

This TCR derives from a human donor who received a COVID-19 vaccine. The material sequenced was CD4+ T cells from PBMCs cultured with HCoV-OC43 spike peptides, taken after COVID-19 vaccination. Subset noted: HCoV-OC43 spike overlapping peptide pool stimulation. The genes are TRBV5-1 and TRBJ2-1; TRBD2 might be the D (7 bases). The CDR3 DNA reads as TGCGCCAGCAGCTTGCCACAGGGAGGGGGCAATGAGCAGTTCTTC. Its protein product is CASSLPQGGGNEQFF. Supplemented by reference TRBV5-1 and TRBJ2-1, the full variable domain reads KAGVTQTPRYLIKTRGQQVTLSCSPISGHRSVSWYQQTPGQGLQFLFEYFSETQRNKGNFPGRFSGRQFSNSRSEMNVSTLELGDSALYLCASSLPQGGGNEQFFGPGTRLTVL.